Following are 17 T cell receptor beta chains from one sample sequenced in a study of blood T cell repertoires in COVID-19. The data were produced by immunoSEQ multiplex PCR, yet TCRdb's version contains in-frame clones alone and is incomplete. The sample holds around 120,000 clones; 70% to 90% are singletons and the top ten take 1.5%. Sequenced sample: peripheral blood. Receptors originate from a human donor in a cohort sampled during active COVID-19.

This chain joins TRBV29-1 and TRBJ2-1, with a weak D call TRBD2 (5 bases). CDR3 length: 11 amino acids. V dropped 7 bases and J dropped 9 bases, with 13 bases sitting between them. The germline V gene has CDR1 SQVTM and CDR2 ANQGSEA. The CDR3 region has the DNA TGCAGCGGTCTACTAGGGAGTGAGCAGTTCTTC. Protein product: CSGLLGSEQFF.

The chain has TRBV5-1 and TRBJ1-2; possibly TRBD1 for D (5 bases). Germline V gene sequence: CDR1 SGHRS, CDR2 YFSETQ. The CDR3 totals 14 residues. The V end was cut by 1 base, the J end by 6 bases, with 13 bases between. The CDR3 loop is CASSLLTAQDGYTF. DNA of the CDR3: TGCGCCAGCAGCTTGTTGACAGCTCAGGATGGCTACACCTTC.

The chain is built from TRBV9 and TRBJ2-7; 11 nucleotides line up with TRBD2. Trimming took 4 bases from V and 4 from J; bases not matched to a gene: 7. The CDR3 extends over 15 amino acids. Germline-derived CDR1 and CDR2 are SGDLS and YYNGEE. The CDR3 bases are TGTGCCAGCAGCATGGAGACTAGCGGGATTTACGAGCAGTACTTC. Protein sequence: CASSMETSGIYEQYF. The whole variable domain, remainder taken from reference TRBV9 and TRBJ2-7, is DSGVTQTPKHLITATGQRVTLRCSPRSGDLSVYWYQQSLDQGLQFLIQYYNGEERAKGNILERFSAQQFPDLHSELNLSSLELGDSALYFCASSMETSGIYEQYFGPGTRLTVT.

This clone was picked up one time. The V gene is TRBV7-9, the J gene TRBJ2-7; 7 bases agree with TRBD2. The germline V gene has CDR1 SEHNR and CDR2 FQNEAQ (reference sequence). V gave up 11 bases and J gave up 6 bases; unmatched junction bases: 10. This CDR3 comprises 12 residues. CDR3 nucleotides: TGTGCCGGGGGGGTGACTAGCACCGAGCAGTACTTC. Protein: CAGGVTSTEQYF.

This clone was seen once. V and J are TRBV3-1 (or the pseudogene TRBV3-2) and TRBJ2-1; 11 bases agree with TRBD2. This CDR3 is 15 amino acids long. Per germline, CDR1 LGHDT and CDR2 YNNKEL (reference sequence). V dropped 3 bases and J dropped 3; count of bases not matched to a gene: 1. CDR3 sequence: CASSHSGRGYNEQFF. The CDR3 nucleotides are TGTGCCAGCAGCCATAGCGGGAGGGGCTACAATGAGCAGTTCTTC.

The chain couples TRBV6-5 to TRBJ1-6, with 8 bases lining up with TRBD1. Germline-derived CDR1 and CDR2 are MNHEY and SVGAGI. The CDR3 has 15 residues. V lost 7 bases to trimming and J lost 5 bases; unmatched junction nucleotides: 7. In DNA, the CDR3 is TGTGCCAGCATCGAGACAGGGGAACATAATTCACCCCTCCACTTT. Translated: CASIETGEHNSPLHF.

This chain joins TRBV5-1 and TRBJ1-4, with D unresolved. V was shortened by 0 bases and J by 4 bases, with 10 bases between the two germline ends. From germline, CDR1 is SGHRS and CDR2 YFSETQ. The CDR3 is made up of 15 amino acids. The CDR3 DNA is TGCGCCAGCAGCTTGGCCGGTCCCAATAATGAAAAACTGTTTTTT. It codes for CASSLAGPNNEKLFF. The full variable domain, rest sourced from reference TRBV5-1 and TRBJ1-4, is KAGVTQTPRYLIKTRGQQVTLSCSPISGHRSVSWYQQTPGQGLQFLFEYFSETQRNKGNFPGRFSGRQFSNSRSEMNVSTLELGDSALYLCASSLAGPNNEKLFFGSGTQLSVL.

As for this clone: One junction end disagrees with the germline gene, perhaps due to a read error. CDR3 amino acids: CASSLWGGLRDGVF. CDR3 coding DNA: TGTGCCAGCTCACTATGGGGCGGTCTAAGGGATGGAGTCTTC. J is TRBJ2-1 and V is TRBV18; the D gene is possibly TRBD1 (5 bases). CDR3 length: 14 residues. The V gene's germline CDR1 is KGHSH and CDR2 LQKENI.

This sequence joins TRBV6-1 and TRBJ2-3; D possibly corresponds to TRBD1 (5 bases). Germline values: CDR1 MNHNS, CDR2 SASEGT. The CDR3 contains 18 residues. V was cut by 0 bases and J by 0 bases, with 16 bases left in between. CDR3 sequence: CASSEARVEWASTDTQYF. DNA of the CDR3: TGTGCCAGCAGTGAAGCCAGGGTAGAGTGGGCTAGCACAGATACGCAGTATTTT.

The rearrangement links TRBV15 to TRBJ1-6; possible D gene TRBD1, 5 bases. Trimming left V 0 bases short and J 8 bases short, with 11 bases between. The CDR3 length is 15 residues. Per the germline V gene, CDR1 is LNHNV and CDR2 is YYDKDF (reference sequence). The DNA of the CDR3 is TGTGCCACCAGCAGAGATCCGGGGGTGGATTCACCCCTCCACTTT. Protein: CATSRDPGVDSPLHF.

The chain combines TRBV9 with TRBJ2-1; D perhaps matches TRBD2 (5 bases). The CDR3 sequence is 13 residues long. Trimming removed 6 bases at V and 9 bases at J, with 16 bases between. Germline assignment: CDR1 SGDLS and CDR2 YYNGEE. CDR3 nucleotides: TGTGCCAGCACCTCGTTCGGGGTCGGTGAGCAGTTCTTC. It is translated as CASTSFGVGEQFF.

This chain links TRBV7-9 with TRBJ2-1; no firm D call. This CDR3 has 13 amino acids. Germline CDR1 SEHNR, CDR2 FQNEAQ (reference sequence). The V and J ends lost 5 bases and 3 bases respectively, with 8 bases between them. The CDR3 coding sequence is TGTGCCAGCAGCCTATACAGCTACAATGAGCAGTTCTTC. Protein: CASSLYSYNEQFF.

CDR3 DNA: TGTGCCAGCAGTGAAGTAACGGGCTCCTATAATTCACCCCTCCACTTT. It encodes CASSEVTGSYNSPLHF. The genes are TRBV2 and TRBJ1-6; D is uncertain. Trimming removed 1 base from V and 0 bases from J, with 7 bases in between. The germline V gene has CDR1 SNHLY and CDR2 FYNNEI. There are 16 residues in the CDR3.

The chain couples TRBV3-1 (or the pseudogene TRBV3-2) to TRBJ2-7; the D gene is possibly TRBD1 (6 bases). The CDR3 extends over 13 amino acids. Germline V gene sequence: CDR1 LGHDT, CDR2 YNNKEL (reference sequence). Trimming removed 7 bases at V and 5 bases at J, with 15 bases between. The CDR3 nucleotides are TGTGCCAGCACCTCCGGGACAACCCACGAGCAGTACTTC. Its protein product is CASTSGTTHEQYF.

For the CDR3, the DNA is TGCGCCAGCAGCCAACGAACAGGGTCCAGCACAGATACGCAGTATTTT. It translates to CASSQRTGSSTDTQYF. The V gene is TRBV4-1, the J gene TRBJ2-3; D possibly corresponds to TRBD1 (6 bases). This CDR3 region has 16 residues. V was clipped by 2 bases and J by 0 bases, with 12 bases between them. Germline V gene lookup returns CDR1 MGHRA and CDR2 YSYEKL.

This sequence joins TRBV5-3 and TRBJ2-5; 14 bases match TRBD2. TRBV5-3 is placed among ORFs of uncertain function. V lost 4 bases to trimming and J lost 1 base; unmatched junction nucleotides: 18. CDR3 length equals 21 residues. The CDR3 DNA is TGTGCCAGAAGCCCGGCACCGGGACTAGCGGGAGTTAGGGGCTTCCAAGAGACCCAGTACTTC. Translating gives CARSPAPGLAGVRGFQETQYF.

The gene calls are TRBV6-1 and TRBJ2-3; D not resolved. This CDR3 spans 15 amino acids. V was cut by 5 bases and J by 0 bases, with 12 bases left in between. Germline CDR1 is MNHNS and CDR2 is SASEGT. Written as DNA, the CDR3 is TGTGCCAGCAGTTCTTCATTTACTAGCACAGATACGCAGTATTTT. Residues: CASSSSFTSTDTQYF.